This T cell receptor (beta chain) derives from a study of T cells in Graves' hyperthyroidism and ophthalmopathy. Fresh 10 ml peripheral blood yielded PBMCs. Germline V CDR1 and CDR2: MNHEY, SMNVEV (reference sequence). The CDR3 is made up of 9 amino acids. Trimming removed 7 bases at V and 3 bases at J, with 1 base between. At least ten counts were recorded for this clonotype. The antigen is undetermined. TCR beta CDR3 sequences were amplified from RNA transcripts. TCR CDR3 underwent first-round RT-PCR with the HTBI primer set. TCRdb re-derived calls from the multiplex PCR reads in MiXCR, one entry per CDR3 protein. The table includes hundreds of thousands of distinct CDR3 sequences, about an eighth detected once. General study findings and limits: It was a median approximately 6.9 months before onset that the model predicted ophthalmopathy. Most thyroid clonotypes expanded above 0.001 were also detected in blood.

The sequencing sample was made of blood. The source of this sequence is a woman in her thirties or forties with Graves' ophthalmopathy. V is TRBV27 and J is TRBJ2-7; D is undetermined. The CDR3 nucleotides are TGTGCCAGCATCTACGAGCAGTACTTC. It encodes CASIYEQYF.